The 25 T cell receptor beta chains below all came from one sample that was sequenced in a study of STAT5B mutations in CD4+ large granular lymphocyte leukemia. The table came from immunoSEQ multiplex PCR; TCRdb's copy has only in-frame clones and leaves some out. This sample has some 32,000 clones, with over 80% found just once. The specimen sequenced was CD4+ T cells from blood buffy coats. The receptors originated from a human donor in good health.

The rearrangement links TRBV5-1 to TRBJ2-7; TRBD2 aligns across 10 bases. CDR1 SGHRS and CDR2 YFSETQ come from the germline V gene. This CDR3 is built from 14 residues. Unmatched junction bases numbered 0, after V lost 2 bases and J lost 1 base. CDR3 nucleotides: TGCGCCAGCAGCTTTAGCGGGGGGTCCTACGAGCAGTACTTC. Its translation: CASSFSGGSYEQYF.

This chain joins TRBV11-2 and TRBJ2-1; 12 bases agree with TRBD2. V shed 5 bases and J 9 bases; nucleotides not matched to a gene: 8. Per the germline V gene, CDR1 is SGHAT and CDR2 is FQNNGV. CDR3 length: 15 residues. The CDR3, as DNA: TGTGCCAGCAGCCGACTAGCGGGAGAGGTGGGTGAGCAGTTCTTC. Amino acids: CASSRLAGEVGEQFF.

DNA for the CDR3: TGCGCCAGCAGCCAAGGTGGGCGCGGATCCAAACTGTTTTTT. This gives the protein CASSQGGRGSKLFF. V usage is TRBV4-3 and J usage is TRBJ1-4, with D unclear. CDR1 and CDR2 from the germline V gene are LGHNA and YSLEER. The CDR3 consists of 14 residues. Trimming stripped 1 base from V and 11 bases from J, with 14 bases between.

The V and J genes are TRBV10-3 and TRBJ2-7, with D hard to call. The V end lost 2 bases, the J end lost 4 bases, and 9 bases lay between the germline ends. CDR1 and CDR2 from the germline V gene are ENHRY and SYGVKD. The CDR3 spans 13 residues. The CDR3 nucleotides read TGTGCCATCAGTGAGATACAACAGTACGAGCAGTACTTC. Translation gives CAISEIQQYEQYF.

The CDR3 here is CASSETSAADTQYF. CDR3 bases: TGTGCCAGCAGCGAAACTAGTGCCGCAGATACGCAGTATTTT. V gene TRBV7-2 combines with J gene TRBJ2-3; D perhaps matches TRBD2 (5 bases). The CDR3 loop spans 14 amino acids. Germline V gene lookup returns CDR1 SGHTA and CDR2 FQGNSA. V was trimmed by 5 bases and J by 4 bases, leaving 13 bases between them.

The CDR3 coding sequence is TGCGCCAGCAGCCGGCCCGGGACTAGCAACGGGGAGCTGTTTTTT. Its protein is CASSRPGTSNGELFF. The gene calls are TRBV4-1 and TRBJ2-2; 9 bases align to TRBD2. The CDR3 is 15 residues long. From germline, CDR1 is MGHRA and CDR2 YSYEKL. V shed 4 bases and J 7 bases; nucleotides not matched to a gene: 7.

CDR3 nucleotide sequence: TGTGCCAGCAGTTGGGGGGGAGACAGGTACGAGCAGTACTTC. It is translated as CASSWGGDRYEQYF. The rearrangement uses TRBV27 and TRBJ2-7; a weak D match, TRBD2 (7 bases). From germline, CDR1 is MNHEY and CDR2 SMNVEV (reference sequence). This CDR3 contains 14 residues. Between the trimmed V and J ends, which lost 4 bases and 4 bases, there was a span of 14 bases.

The DNA for the CDR3 is TGTGCCAGCAGTTTGTTCCTGTCCGGGGAGCTGTTTTTT. It encodes CASSLFLSGELFF. This chain links TRBV27 with TRBJ2-2; D is unclear. V lost 3 bases to trimming and J lost 6 bases, with 8 bases between them. Germline V gene lookup returns CDR1 MNHEY and CDR2 SMNVEV (reference sequence). The CDR3 has 13 amino acids.

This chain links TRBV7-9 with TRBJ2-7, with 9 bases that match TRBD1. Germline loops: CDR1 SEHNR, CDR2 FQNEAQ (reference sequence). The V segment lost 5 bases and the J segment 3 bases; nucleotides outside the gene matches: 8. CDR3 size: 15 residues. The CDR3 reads CASSQGQGGNYEQYF. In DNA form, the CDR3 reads TGTGCCAGCAGCCAGGGACAGGGAGGGAACTACGAGCAGTACTTC.

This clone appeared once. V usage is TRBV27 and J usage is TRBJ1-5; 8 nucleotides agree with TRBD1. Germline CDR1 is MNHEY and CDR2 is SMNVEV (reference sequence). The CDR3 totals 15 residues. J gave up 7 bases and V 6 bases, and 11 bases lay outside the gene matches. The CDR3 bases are TGTGCCAGCAGGGCGACAGGGGTTAGGGTCCAGCCCCAGCATTTT. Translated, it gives CASRATGVRVQPQHF.

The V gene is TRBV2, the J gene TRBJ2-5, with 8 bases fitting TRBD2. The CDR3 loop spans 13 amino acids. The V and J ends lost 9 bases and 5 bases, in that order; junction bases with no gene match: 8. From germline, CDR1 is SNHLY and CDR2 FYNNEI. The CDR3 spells CASTAGGRETQYF. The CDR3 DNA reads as TGTGCCAGTACTGCGGGGGGTCGGGAGACCCAGTACTTC.

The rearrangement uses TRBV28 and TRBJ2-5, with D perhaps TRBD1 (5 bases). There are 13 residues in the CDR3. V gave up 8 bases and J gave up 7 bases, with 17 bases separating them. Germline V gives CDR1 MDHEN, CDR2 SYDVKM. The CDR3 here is CASAWTSQGTQYF. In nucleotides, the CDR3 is TGTGCCAGCGCCTGGACATCCCAGGGGACCCAGTACTTC.

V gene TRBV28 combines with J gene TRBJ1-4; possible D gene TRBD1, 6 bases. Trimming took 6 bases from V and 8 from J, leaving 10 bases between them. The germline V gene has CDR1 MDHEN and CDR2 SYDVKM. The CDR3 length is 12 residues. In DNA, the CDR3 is TGTGCCAGCAGACCCGGACAGGAAAAACTGTTTTTT. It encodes CASRPGQEKLFF.

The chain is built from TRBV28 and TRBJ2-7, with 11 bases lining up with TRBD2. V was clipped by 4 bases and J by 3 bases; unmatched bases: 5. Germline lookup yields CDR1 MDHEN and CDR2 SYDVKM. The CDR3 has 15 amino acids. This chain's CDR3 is CASSSETSGVYEQYF. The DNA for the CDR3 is TGTGCCAGCAGTTCCGAGACTAGCGGGGTCTACGAGCAGTACTTC.

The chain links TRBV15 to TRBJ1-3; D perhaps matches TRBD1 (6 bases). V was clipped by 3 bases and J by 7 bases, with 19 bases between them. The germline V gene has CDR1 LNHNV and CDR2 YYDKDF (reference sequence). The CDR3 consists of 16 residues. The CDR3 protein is CATSRETPGAGNTIYF. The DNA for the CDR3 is TGTGCCACCAGCAGGGAAACCCCAGGGGCGGGTAACACCATATATTTT.

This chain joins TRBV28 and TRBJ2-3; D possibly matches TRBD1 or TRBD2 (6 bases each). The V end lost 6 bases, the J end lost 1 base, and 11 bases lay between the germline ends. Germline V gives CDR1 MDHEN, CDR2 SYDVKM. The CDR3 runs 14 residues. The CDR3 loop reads CASRLRGGTDTQYF. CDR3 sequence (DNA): TGTGCCAGCAGACTAAGGGGGGGCACAGATACGCAGTATTTT. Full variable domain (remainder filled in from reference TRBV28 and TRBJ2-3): DVKVTQSSRYLVKRTGEKVFLECVQDMDHENMFWYRQDPGLGLRLIYFSYDVKMKEKGDIPEGYSVSREKKERFSLILESASTNQTSMYLCASRLRGGTDTQYFGPGTRLTVL.

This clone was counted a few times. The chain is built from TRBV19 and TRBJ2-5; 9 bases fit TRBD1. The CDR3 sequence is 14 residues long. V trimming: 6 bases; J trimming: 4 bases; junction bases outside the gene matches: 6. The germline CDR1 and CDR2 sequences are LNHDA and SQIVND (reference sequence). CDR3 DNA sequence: TGTGCCAGTAGACTGACAGGGGGGAGAGAGACCCAGTACTTC. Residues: CASRLTGGRETQYF.

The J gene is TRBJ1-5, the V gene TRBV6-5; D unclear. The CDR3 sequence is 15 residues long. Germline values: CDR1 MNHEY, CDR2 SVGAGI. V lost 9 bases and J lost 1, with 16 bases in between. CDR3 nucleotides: TGTGCCAGTTCCCCCAGTGGGGTGAGCAATCAGCCCCAGCATTTT. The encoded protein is CASSPSGVSNQPQHF.

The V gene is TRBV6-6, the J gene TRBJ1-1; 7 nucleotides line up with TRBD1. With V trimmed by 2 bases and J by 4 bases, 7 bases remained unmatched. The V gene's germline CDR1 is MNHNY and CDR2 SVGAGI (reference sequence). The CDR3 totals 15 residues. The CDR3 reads CASSYARQGSTEAFF. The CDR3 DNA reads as TGTGCCAGCAGTTACGCTCGACAGGGTTCCACTGAAGCTTTCTTT.

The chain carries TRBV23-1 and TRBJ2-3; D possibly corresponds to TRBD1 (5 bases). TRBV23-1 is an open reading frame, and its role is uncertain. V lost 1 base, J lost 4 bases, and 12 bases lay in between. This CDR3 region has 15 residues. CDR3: CASSQLGGHADTQYF. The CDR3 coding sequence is TGCGCCAGCAGTCAATTGGGCGGACACGCAGATACGCAGTATTTT.

The CDR3 loop reads CASRDRDSYNYGYTF. DNA for the CDR3: TGTGCCAGCAGGGACCGGGACTCTTATAACTATGGCTACACCTTC. The chain uses TRBV6-6 and TRBJ1-2; possibly TRBD1 for D (5 bases). V was trimmed by 6 bases and J by 1 base, leaving 15 bases between them. Germline CDR1 and CDR2: MNHNY and SVGAGI (reference sequence). The CDR3 is 15 amino acids.

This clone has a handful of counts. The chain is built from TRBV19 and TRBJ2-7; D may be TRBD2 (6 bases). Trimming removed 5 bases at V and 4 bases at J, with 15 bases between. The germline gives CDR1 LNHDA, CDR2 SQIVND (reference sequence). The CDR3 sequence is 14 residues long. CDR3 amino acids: CASSPLPEGYEQYF. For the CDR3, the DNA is TGTGCCAGTAGTCCCCTTCCGGAGGGGTACGAGCAGTACTTC.

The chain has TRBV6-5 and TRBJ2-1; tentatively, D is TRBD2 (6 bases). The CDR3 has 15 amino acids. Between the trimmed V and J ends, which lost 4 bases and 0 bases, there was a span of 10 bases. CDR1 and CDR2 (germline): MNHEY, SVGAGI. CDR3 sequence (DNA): TGTGCCAGCAGTTTGTCCGGGAGCTCCTACAATGAGCAGTTCTTC. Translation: CASSLSGSSYNEQFF.

CDR3 nucleotides: TGTGCCAGCTCATTACTTGCGGAATCTGAGCAGTTCTTC. It encodes CASSLLAESEQFF. This chain uses TRBV18 with TRBJ2-1; no firm D call. Per the germline V gene, CDR1 is KGHSH and CDR2 is LQKENI. The CDR3 loop spans 13 amino acids. V was clipped by 5 bases and J by 9 bases, with 14 bases between them.

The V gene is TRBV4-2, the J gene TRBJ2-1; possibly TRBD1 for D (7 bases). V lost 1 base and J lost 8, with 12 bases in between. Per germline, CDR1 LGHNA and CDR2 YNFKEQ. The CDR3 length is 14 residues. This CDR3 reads CASSQGRGLDEQFF. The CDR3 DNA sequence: TGTGCCAGCAGCCAAGGGAGGGGGCTGGATGAGCAGTTCTTC.